This T cell receptor (beta chain) was sequenced during a study of blood T cell repertoires in COVID-19. About the research overall: Acute-phase and convalescent COVID-19 samples originated in the United States, Italy and Spain. PBMCs, B-cell-depleted T cells, or T cells provided the cDNA or gDNA that made up the material.

This table comes from immunoSEQ multiplex PCR, and its TCRdb copy is limited to in-frame clones, with some not included. The sample lists about 190,000 clones; 82% were seen once. This CDR3 spans 20 amino acids. The germline V gene encodes CDR1 LGHNT and CDR2 FRNRAP. The V gene end was trimmed by 1 base and the J gene end by 2 bases; junction bases not matched to a gene: 16. The sample was peripheral blood. The clonotype was recovered from a woman under 40 with acute or convalescent COVID-19. The chain links TRBV12-5 to TRBJ1-1; 10 bases fit TRBD1. The CDR3 protein is CASGLAQLWDRGERNTEAFF. The CDR3 coding sequence is TGTGCTAGTGGTTTGGCCCAGCTTTGGGACAGGGGTGAGCGAAACACTGAAGCTTTCTTT.